This entry lists 12 T cell receptor beta chains sequenced from one sample in a study of OX40 agonist ivuxolimab in advanced cancers. Produced via immunoSEQ multiplex PCR; TCRdb's table is partial and in-frame only. The table has approximately 70,000 clones, approximately 90% seen once; the top ten hold around 8.2%. This specimen was CD4+ or CD8+ T cells sorted from blood, taken in a trial of the OX40 agonist ivuxolimab. The source is an adult with an advanced solid tumor such as melanoma, head and neck, liver or kidney cancer.

This clone was seen only once. V usage is TRBV7-3 and J usage is TRBJ1-1; a weak D match, TRBD1 (5 bases). Germline lookup yields CDR1 SGHTA and CDR2 FQGTGA. Trimming left V 5 bases short and J 6 bases short, with 16 bases between. There are 14 residues in the CDR3. CDR3 nucleotides: TGTGCCAGCAGCCTGGGTGGGGGTGGCGCTGAAGCTTTCTTT. Residues: CASSLGGGGAEAFF.

This clone was counted a few times. The chain recombines TRBV14 with TRBJ1-2, with D tentatively TRBD1 (5 bases). Trimming left V 1 base short and J 5 bases short, with 8 bases between. This CDR3 is 13 amino acids long. Germline values: CDR1 SGHDN, CDR2 FVKESK. In nucleotides, the CDR3 is TGTGCCAGCAGCCAAGGTCAGGGATATGGCTACACCTTC. The encoded protein is CASSQGQGYGYTF.

J is TRBJ2-5 and V is TRBV5-1; D unclear. Between the trimmed V and J ends, which lost 0 bases and 1 base, there was a span of 7 bases. The CDR3 is 14 residues long. The V gene's germline CDR1 is SGHRS and CDR2 YFSETQ. DNA of the CDR3: TGCGCCAGCAGCTTGGGGGCAGCCCAAGAGACCCAGTACTTC. Amino acid sequence: CASSLGAAQETQYF.

The V gene is TRBV30, the J gene TRBJ2-7; 10 positions agree with TRBD1. The CDR3 has 15 amino acids. The junction had 10 bases not matched to a gene; V was cut back by 7 bases and J by 1 base. The germline gives CDR1 GTSNPN, CDR2 SVGIG (reference sequence). DNA for the CDR3: TGTGCCTCCCAATACCGGGACAGGGGATCCTACGAGCAGTACTTC. It yields the protein CASQYRDRGSYEQYF.

The chain carries TRBV7-2 and TRBJ1-1; 8 nucleotides match TRBD1. The germline gives CDR1 SGHTA, CDR2 FQGNSA. CDR3 size: 14 residues. J lost 1 base, V lost 5 bases, and 3 bases had no gene match. The CDR3 DNA is TGTGCCAGCAGCCCCGGACAGGGGAACACTGAAGCTTTCTTT. Protein product: CASSPGQGNTEAFF.

The chain carries TRBV5-1 and TRBJ1-2, with D possibly matching TRBD1 (5 bases). CDR1 SGHRS and CDR2 YFSETQ come from the germline V gene. The CDR3 is 15 amino acids. With 0 bases removed from V and 3 bases from J, the gap between germline ends came to 12 bases. CDR3 sequence reads: CASSLAGDADYGYTF. In DNA, the CDR3 is TGCGCCAGCAGCTTGGCCGGGGACGCCGACTATGGCTACACCTTC.

This sequence joins TRBV18 and TRBJ2-1, with 8 bases matching TRBD1. The CDR3 has 15 amino acids. J was trimmed by 5 bases and V by 3 bases; bases with no gene match: 6. CDR1 is KGHSH and CDR2 is LQKENI in the germline V gene. The CDR3 loop reads CASSPLTGADNEQFF. The DNA for the CDR3 is TGTGCCAGCTCACCGTTGACAGGGGCTGACAATGAGCAGTTCTTC. The full variable domain, rest sourced from reference TRBV18 and TRBJ2-1, is NAGVMQNPRHLVRRRGQEARLRCSPMKGHSHVYWYRQLPEEGLKFMVYLQKENIIDESGMPKERFSAEFPKEGPSILRIQQVVRGDSAAYFCASSPLTGADNEQFFGPGTRLTVL.

This clone was picked up a small number of times. V gene TRBV7-6 combines with J gene TRBJ1-5; TRBD1 might be the D (6 bases). The CDR3 sequence is 14 residues long. V gave up 1 base and J gave up 5 bases, with 9 bases separating them. CDR1 SGHVS and CDR2 FNYEAQ come from the germline V gene. The CDR3 spells CASSLVSGDQPQHF. The CDR3 coding sequence is TGTGCCAGCAGCTTAGTTTCAGGGGATCAGCCCCAGCATTTT.

The chain joins TRBV29-1 to TRBJ2-4, with D possibly TRBD1 on 5 matching bases. V was pared by 6 bases and J by 8 bases, with 8 bases between. Germline CDR1 and CDR2: SQVTM and ANQGSEA. This CDR3 contains 10 residues. The CDR3 nucleotides are TGCAGCGTGGACACGGACATTCAGTACTTC. Translating it yields CSVDTDIQYF.

V usage is TRBV2 and J usage is TRBJ2-2; possible D gene TRBD2, 5 bases. V shed 3 bases and J shed 4 bases, with 18 bases lying between them. Germline CDR1 is SNHLY and CDR2 is FYNNEI. The CDR3 totals 17 residues. CDR3 residues: CASSDQFAGLGTGELFF. CDR3 DNA: TGTGCCAGCAGTGATCAGTTCGCGGGCCTGGGCACCGGGGAGCTGTTTTTT.

The chain employs TRBV5-8 and TRBJ1-2; 11 nucleotides agree with TRBD1. CDR3 length: 16 residues. Germline-derived CDR1 and CDR2 are SGHTS and YDEGEE. J lost 7 bases, V lost 2 bases, and 10 bases had no gene match. The CDR3 bases are TGTGCCAGCAGCTTATACCCCGGACAGGGGGCTGGTGGCTACACCTTC. Translated: CASSLYPGQGAGGYTF.

This clone was counted between two and nine times. The J gene is TRBJ1-5, the V gene TRBV10-3, with D possibly TRBD1 on 5 matching bases. The V end was cut by 0 bases, the J end by 8 bases, with 20 bases between. The CDR3 consists of 17 residues. Germline V gene data show CDR1 as ENHRY and CDR2 as SYGVKD. The CDR3 DNA follows: TGTGCCATCAGTGAGTCGGAAGTCCGACAGCCGAAAAAGCCCCAGCATTTT. It yields the protein CAISESEVRQPKKPQHF.